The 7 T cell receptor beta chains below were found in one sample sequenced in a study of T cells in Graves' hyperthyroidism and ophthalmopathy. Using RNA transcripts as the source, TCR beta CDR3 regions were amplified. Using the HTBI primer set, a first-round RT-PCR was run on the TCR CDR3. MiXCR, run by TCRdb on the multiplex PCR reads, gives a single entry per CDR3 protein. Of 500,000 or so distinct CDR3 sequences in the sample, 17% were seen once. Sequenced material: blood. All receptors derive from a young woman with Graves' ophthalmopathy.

The CDR3 region has the DNA TGTGCCAGCAGTACCCGACAGGGTCGGGGGCAGCCCCAGCATTTT. Translating it yields CASSTRQGRGQPQHF. The gene calls are TRBV28 and TRBJ1-5, with TRBD1 identical over 7 bases. The CDR3 is 15 amino acids. V lost 5 bases to trimming and J lost 7 bases; unmatched junction nucleotides: 11. The germline CDR1 and CDR2 sequences are MDHEN and SYDVKM.

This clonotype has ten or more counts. CDR3 coding DNA: TGCGCCAGCAGCTCGGGCCTGGCGGACAAAAACATTCAGTACTTC. Its protein product is CASSSGLADKNIQYF. The chain is built from TRBV5-1 and TRBJ2-4, with D uncertain. The germline CDR1 and CDR2 sequences are SGHRS and YFSETQ. This CDR3 region has 15 residues. V shed 3 bases and J shed 3 bases, with 13 bases lying between them.

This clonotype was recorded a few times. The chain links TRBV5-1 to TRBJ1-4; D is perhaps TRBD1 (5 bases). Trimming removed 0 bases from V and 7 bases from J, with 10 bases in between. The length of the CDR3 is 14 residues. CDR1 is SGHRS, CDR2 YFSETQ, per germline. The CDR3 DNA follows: TGCGCCAGCAGCTTGGACAGGATCGGTGAAAAACTGTTTTTT. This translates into CASSLDRIGEKLFF. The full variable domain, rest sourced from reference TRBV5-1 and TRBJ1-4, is KAGVTQTPRYLIKTRGQQVTLSCSPISGHRSVSWYQQTPGQGLQFLFEYFSETQRNKGNFPGRFSGRQFSNSRSEMNVSTLELGDSALYLCASSLDRIGEKLFFGSGTQLSVL.

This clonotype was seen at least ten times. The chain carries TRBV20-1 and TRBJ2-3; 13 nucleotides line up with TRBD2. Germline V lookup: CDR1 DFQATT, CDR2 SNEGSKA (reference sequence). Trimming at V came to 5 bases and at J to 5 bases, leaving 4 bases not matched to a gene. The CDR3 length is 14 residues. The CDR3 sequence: CSAETSGRKDTQYF. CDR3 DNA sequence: TGCAGTGCTGAGACTAGCGGGAGGAAAGATACGCAGTATTTT.

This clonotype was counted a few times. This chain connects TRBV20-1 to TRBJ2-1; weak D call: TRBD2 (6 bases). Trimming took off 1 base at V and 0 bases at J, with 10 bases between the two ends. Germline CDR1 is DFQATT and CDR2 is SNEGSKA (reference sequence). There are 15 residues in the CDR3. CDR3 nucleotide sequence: TGCAGTGCTAGAGCTAGCGCGAGCTCCTACAATGAGCAGTTCTTC. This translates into CSARASASSYNEQFF.

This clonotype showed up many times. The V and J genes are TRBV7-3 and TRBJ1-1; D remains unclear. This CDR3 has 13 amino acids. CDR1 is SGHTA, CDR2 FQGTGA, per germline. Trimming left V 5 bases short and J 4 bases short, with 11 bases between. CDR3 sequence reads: CASSPAWGTEAFF. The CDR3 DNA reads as TGTGCCAGCAGCCCTGCGTGGGGCACTGAAGCTTTCTTT.

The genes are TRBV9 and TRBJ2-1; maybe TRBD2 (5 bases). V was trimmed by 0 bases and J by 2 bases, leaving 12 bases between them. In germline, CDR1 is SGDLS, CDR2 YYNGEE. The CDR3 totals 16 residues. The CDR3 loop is CASSVVVGATYNEQFF. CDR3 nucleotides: TGTGCCAGCAGCGTAGTGGTGGGAGCGACCTACAATGAGCAGTTCTTC.